A single sample is the source of the 10 T cell receptor beta chains below, sequenced in a study of blood T cells in healthy people across ages. Sample-barcoded 5' priming and a J-beta primer mix drove a second PCR of about 6 to 12 cycles. TCRdb analysed the 5' RACE reads with MiXCR anew, one entry per CDR3 protein. The sample lists about 690,000 distinct CDR3 sequences; approximately 40% were seen once. Sequenced: blood. The receptors come from a man aged 80 or over in good health.

The chain combines TRBV7-9 with TRBJ2-5; D perhaps matches TRBD2 (6 bases). The J call is uncertain, as TRBJ2-7 better fits the DNA end. Germline CDR1 is SEHNR and CDR2 is FQNEAQ (reference sequence). The CDR3 is 14 amino acids. CDR3 nucleotide sequence: TGTGCCAGCAGCTACGCAGTCTTGGGGGGCGAGCAGTACTTC. Amino acid sequence: CASSYAVLGGEQYF.

To note about this clonotype: A read error may account for a junction end that differs from germline. The rearrangement uses TRBV11-2 and TRBJ1-1, with D unresolved. The CDR3 covers 15 residues. CDR1 SGHAT and CDR2 FQNNGV come from the germline V gene. The CDR3 loop is CASSLSYVMNTEAFF. The CDR3 DNA reads as TGCGCCAGCAGCCTATCGTACGTTATGAACACTGAAGCTTTCTTT.

The chain employs TRBV5-6 and TRBJ2-7; 9 bases line up with TRBD2. The junction had 15 bases not matched to a gene; V was cut back by 4 bases and J by 10 bases. Germline V lookup: CDR1 SGHDT, CDR2 YYEEEE. The CDR3 is 15 amino acids. The CDR3, as DNA: TGTGCCAGCAGCCATACTCCTAGCGGGGAGAAGCCCCAGTACTTC. Translation: CASSHTPSGEKPQYF.

This clonotype was counted only a few times. The chain couples TRBV20-1 to TRBJ1-2; 9 nucleotides agree with TRBD1. CDR1 and CDR2 (germline): DFQATT, SNEGSKA (reference sequence). This CDR3 spans 13 amino acids. With 1 base clipped from V and 5 bases from J, the junction kept 2 bases outside the gene matches. CDR3 sequence: CSARGTGVYGYTF. The CDR3 DNA reads TGCAGTGCTAGAGGGACAGGGGTGTATGGCTACACCTTC.

This clonotype was seen a handful of times. The CDR3 is CASSTTSGSLYNEQFF. CDR3 DNA sequence: TGTGCCAGCAGTACGACTAGCGGGAGCCTTTACAATGAGCAGTTCTTC. The gene calls are TRBV6-2 or TRBV6-3 and TRBJ2-1, with TRBD2 matching over 12 bases. CDR1 is MNHEY and CDR2 is SVGEGT in the germline V gene. This CDR3 spans 16 amino acids. V lost 5 bases, J lost 4 bases, and 6 bases stayed unmatched.

In regard to this clonotype: A read error is possible here, since a much larger clone lies one base away. The chain recombines TRBV4-3 with TRBJ2-3; a possible D gene is TRBD1 (5 bases). With 2 bases removed from V and 7 bases from J, the gap between germline ends came to 19 bases. Germline-derived CDR1 and CDR2 are LGHNA and YSLEER. The CDR3 covers 16 residues. The CDR3 reads CASSQNDRGMDNTQYF. DNA for the CDR3: TGCGCCAGCAGCCAAAACGATAGGGGCATGGATAATACGCAGTATTTT.

This clonotype turned up a few times. This rearrangement joins TRBV5-5 to TRBJ2-7, with 9 bases fitting TRBD1. CDR1 and CDR2 from the germline V gene are SGHKS and YYEKEE (reference sequence). The CDR3 has 14 amino acids. Trimming cost V 4 bases and J 7 bases; bases outside gene matches: 9. The CDR3 region has the DNA TGTGCCAGCAGCCTCGGGACAGGGACGAGGGAGCAGTACTTC. Amino acids: CASSLGTGTREQYF.

In nucleotides, the CDR3 is TGTGCCAGCAGCTTAGGCGTCATATATTCACCCCTCCACTTT. Translating it yields CASSLGVIYSPLHF. The rearrangement links TRBV28 to TRBJ1-6; unclear D gene. Deletions cut 6 bases from V and 8 bases from J, with 14 bases between. The CDR3 consists of 14 residues. Germline V gene lookup returns CDR1 MDHEN and CDR2 SYDVKM.

The chain employs TRBV6-2 or TRBV6-3 and TRBJ2-7; D possibly uses TRBD1 or TRBD2 (5 bases each). The CDR3 totals 13 residues. CDR1 is MNHEY and CDR2 is SVGEGT in the germline V gene. Trimming left V 8 bases short and J 0 bases short, with 11 bases between. The CDR3, as DNA: TGTGCCAGCGGGGACGCCACCTCCTACGAGCAGTACTTC. This codes for CASGDATSYEQYF.

This clonotype was picked up a small number of times. J is TRBJ2-4 and V is TRBV4-1, with D perhaps TRBD2 (5 bases). From germline, CDR1 is MGHRA and CDR2 YSYEKL. V lost 1 base, J lost 3 bases, and 22 bases lay in between. This CDR3 has 19 amino acids. The CDR3 coding sequence is TGCGCCAGCAGCCAAGTCACCGGACGGGGAGCAACGATCAAAAACATTCAGTACTTC. This translates into CASSQVTGRGATIKNIQYF.